Below, 16 T cell receptor beta chains from the same sample are listed, as sequenced in a study of blood T cell repertoires in COVID-19. Sequencing used immunoSEQ multiplex PCR; TCRdb keeps in-frame clones, though not all of them. The table shows approximately 250,000 clones, with around 86% occurring only once. Sequencing was done on a sample of peripheral blood. The receptors derive from a woman aged 55-69 years who had recovered from COVID-19.

This sequence joins TRBV9 and TRBJ1-2; possible D gene TRBD1, 5 bases. In germline, CDR1 is SGDLS, CDR2 YYNGEE. V was trimmed by 1 base and J by 5 bases, leaving 12 bases between them. CDR3 length equals 14 residues. This CDR3 is CASSVTYGGYGYTF. Here the CDR3 DNA reads TGTGCCAGCAGCGTAACTTACGGGGGGTATGGCTACACCTTC. The whole variable domain, filled in from reference TRBV9 and TRBJ1-2, reads DSGVTQTPKHLITATGQRVTLRCSPRSGDLSVYWYQQSLDQGLQFLIQYYNGEERAKGNILERFSAQQFPDLHSELNLSSLELGDSALYFCASSVTYGGYGYTFGSGTRLTVV.

This clone turned up a few times. The gene calls are TRBV5-1 and TRBJ1-6, with D perhaps TRBD1 (6 bases). The CDR3 has 12 residues. The V gene lost 1 base and the J gene lost 18 bases, with 14 bases spanning the gap. CDR1 is SGHRS, CDR2 YFSETQ, per germline. The CDR3 region has the DNA TGCGCCAGCAGCTTGAACGGGGGGCTGGCCCACTTT. This translates into CASSLNGGLAHF.

This clone appeared a few times. The chain uses TRBV11-1 and TRBJ2-5; a weak D match, TRBD1 (6 bases). The CDR3 covers 13 residues. Germline V gene sequence: CDR1 SGHAT, CDR2 FQDESV (reference sequence). V gave up 2 bases and J gave up 3 bases, with 7 bases separating them. The CDR3 DNA reads TGTGCCAGCAGCTTACACAGGGAAGAGACCCAGTACTTC. Translating gives CASSLHREETQYF.

The V call is TRBV19, the J call TRBJ1-4; D uncertain. The CDR3 contains 16 residues. CDR1 and CDR2 (germline): LNHDA, SQIVND (reference sequence). Trimming removed 3 bases from V and 5 bases from J, with 16 bases in between. CDR3 nucleotides: TGTGCCAGTAGTATCACAGCCCTTTGGAGGAATGAAAAACTGTTTTTT. Protein sequence: CASSITALWRNEKLFF.

The J gene is TRBJ1-3, the V gene TRBV6-2 or TRBV6-3, with D tentatively TRBD1 (5 bases). V shed 2 bases and J shed 8 bases, with 19 bases lying between them. CDR3 size: 16 residues. Germline-derived CDR1 and CDR2 are MNHEY and SVGEGT. As DNA, the CDR3 is TGTGCCAGCAGTTACCGGGGGGGACCGTCCGGGGACACCATATATTTT. This sequence encodes CASSYRGGPSGDTIYF.

V usage is TRBV7-2 and J usage is TRBJ1-3, with D maybe TRBD1 (6 bases). This CDR3 has 17 amino acids. CDR1 is SGHTA and CDR2 is FQGNSA in the germline V gene. Trimming took 5 bases from V and 0 from J, leaving 17 bases between them. This chain's CDR3 is CASSLQMGASSGNTIYF. The CDR3, as DNA: TGTGCCAGCAGCCTACAAATGGGGGCGAGCTCTGGAAACACCATATATTTT.

This clone was counted a few times. This sequence joins TRBV24-1 and TRBJ1-1; D is perhaps TRBD1 (5 bases). The CDR3 has 12 residues. V gave up 5 bases and J gave up 8 bases, with 11 bases separating them. Looked up from germline, CDR1 is KGHDR and CDR2 is SFDVKD. CDR3 in amino acids: CATSAIGAEAFF. The DNA of the CDR3 is TGTGCCACCAGTGCCATAGGGGCAGAAGCTTTCTTT.

The chain employs TRBV2 and TRBJ1-1; unclear D gene. The CDR3 loop spans 15 amino acids. Germline CDR1 SNHLY, CDR2 FYNNEI. V lost 4 bases and J 2 bases, leaving 14 bases between the germline ends. The CDR3 sequence is CASSGLRDQNTEAFF. The CDR3 DNA reads as TGTGCCAGCAGTGGACTGAGGGATCAAAACACTGAAGCTTTCTTT.

The genes are TRBV5-6 and TRBJ1-5; no clear D. The CDR3 spans 15 residues. V was trimmed by 0 bases and J by 6 bases, leaving 13 bases between them. Per the germline V gene, CDR1 is SGHDT and CDR2 is YYEEEE. For the CDR3, the DNA is TGTGCCAGCAGCTTGGCTTCGGCAGGATCTCAGCCCCAGCATTTT. Translating gives CASSLASAGSQPQHF.

V usage is TRBV5-1 and J usage is TRBJ2-1; D is unclear. The CDR3 consists of 13 residues. V was shortened by 4 bases and J by 4 bases, with 9 bases between the two germline ends. Germline CDR1 SGHRS, CDR2 YFSETQ. In DNA form, the CDR3 reads TGCGCCAGCAGCGTCGGCGGTTACAATGAGCAGTTCTTC. It codes for CASSVGGYNEQFF.

The V and J genes are TRBV6-5 and TRBJ1-6; D is ambiguous. V lost 0 bases to trimming and J lost 9 bases, with 12 bases between them. The germline gives CDR1 MNHEY, CDR2 SVGAGI. This CDR3 is built from 15 residues. CDR3 residues: CASSYSRKNGSPLHF. CDR3 sequence (DNA): TGTGCCAGCAGTTACTCGAGGAAAAACGGTTCACCCCTCCACTTT.

The chain combines TRBV27 with TRBJ1-6; 7 nucleotides agree with TRBD1. CDR3 length equals 15 residues. J was trimmed by 0 bases and V by 7 bases; bases with no gene match: 3. Germline V gives CDR1 MNHEY, CDR2 SMNVEV (reference sequence). CDR3 nucleotides: TGTGCCAGCAATCGACAGGGCTCCTATAATTCACCCCTCCACTTT. It specifies CASNRQGSYNSPLHF.

V and J are TRBV5-8 and TRBJ1-5; TRBD1 aligns across 8 bases. Trimming at V came to 6 bases and at J to 5 bases, leaving 7 bases not matched to a gene. The CDR3 covers 14 residues. Looked up from germline, CDR1 is SGHTS and CDR2 is YDEGEE. The CDR3 coding sequence is TGTGCCAGCAATAATGGACAGGGAGATCAGCCCCAGCATTTT. Protein sequence: CASNNGQGDQPQHF.

The V and J genes are TRBV5-8 and TRBJ1-4, with D unclear. Trimming stripped 0 bases from V and 8 bases from J, with 8 bases between. The CDR3 totals 13 residues. Germline CDR1 SGHTS, CDR2 YDEGEE. CDR3 in DNA: TGTGCCAGCAGCTTGGGTCCCCGGGAAAAACTGTTTTTT. This sequence encodes CASSLGPREKLFF.

The V gene is TRBV7-3, the J gene TRBJ1-2; TRBD1 aligns across 7 bases. The CDR3 totals 14 residues. Germline CDR1 SGHTA, CDR2 FQGTGA. The V segment lost 5 bases and the J segment 8 bases; nucleotides outside the gene matches: 11. The CDR3 DNA follows: TGTGCCAGCAGCGATGGATCAGGGGGTTGGGGCTACACCTTC. This gives the protein CASSDGSGGWGYTF.

V and J are TRBV19 and TRBJ1-3; D possibly corresponds to TRBD1 (5 bases). The germline gives CDR1 LNHDA, CDR2 SQIVND (reference sequence). This CDR3 has 13 residues. V was pared by 5 bases and J by 6 bases, with 11 bases between. The CDR3 protein is CASSPRTLNTIYF. CDR3 sequence (DNA): TGTGCCAGTAGTCCTCGGACACTAAACACCATATATTTT.